This T cell receptor beta chain originates from a study of blood T cell repertoires in COVID-19. Repertoires were generated with immunoSEQ multiplex PCR, while TCRdb's copy carries only in-frame clones and drops some. The sample shows approximately 300,000 clones, about 90% of them seen only once. The CDR3 loop spans 14 amino acids. Germline V gives CDR1 SGHRS, CDR2 YFSETQ. V lost 4 bases, J lost 4 bases, and 14 bases lay in between. This receptor was obtained from a woman aged 25 to 39 who had recovered from COVID-19. The specimen sequenced was PBMCs or T cells enriched from blood (not recorded which). The chain recombines TRBV5-1 with TRBJ1-2; D ambiguous. Here the CDR3 reads CASSGSGSFYGYTF. The CDR3 nucleotides read TGCGCCAGCAGCGGATCCGGGTCCTTCTATGGCTACACCTTC.